This T cell receptor (beta chain) is from a study of blood T cell repertoires in COVID-19. Study background: Whether acute or convalescent, the COVID-19 samples came from the United States, Italy and Spain. T cells, B-cell-depleted T cells, or PBMCs provided the cDNA or gDNA that served as material.

Those enrolled in Seattle joined during active infection and were followed longitudinally afterward. Study processing details: Reference gene primer amplification yielded estimated nucleated cell counts. Only in-frame clones appear in the TCRdb table, and some are missing; sequencing was by immunoSEQ multiplex PCR. V and J calls and clone size are those listed in that table; D and trimming were worked out from the DNA. The table lists hundreds of thousands of clones, 75% to 85% of them singletons. This TCR was sampled from a woman older than 75 with COVID-19, enrolled during active disease. The material sequenced was peripheral blood.

CDR3 in amino acids: CASSLFGTGSDSPLHF. The CDR3 DNA reads TGCGCCAGCAGCTTGTTCGGGACAGGATCTGATTCACCCCTCCACTTT. The genes are TRBV5-1 and TRBJ1-6, with TRBD1 identical over 8 bases. Trimming removed 1 base from V and 8 bases from J; junction bases left unmatched: 8. Germline-derived CDR1 and CDR2 are SGHRS and YFSETQ. The CDR3 is 16 amino acids.